This T cell receptor (beta chain) is from a study of shared clonotypes between healthy human individuals. Study as a whole: Used for every donor were three CD4 naive, three CD4 memory, two CD8 naive and one CD8 memory plate.

Study-wide results and caveats: Memory subsets had estimated richness that was generally smaller than that of naive subsets. Around 5% of naive CD4 clonotypes were common to a handful of donors.

The assay was immunoSEQ multiplex PCR, and TCRdb's table has in-frame clones only and misses some. The table lists about 1.4 million clones, around 97% of them singletons. In regard to this clone: Its target is not known.

CDR3 size: 14 residues. The germline gives CDR1 ENHRY, CDR2 SYGVKD. Unmatched junction bases numbered 2, after V lost 0 bases and J lost 7 bases. The V call is TRBV10-3, the J call TRBJ1-4; 7 bases align to TRBD1. The clonotype originates from a man aged 25 to 45 in good health. Sequenced sample: naive CD4+ T cells sorted from blood. Subset described: CD45RA+ positively selected. The CDR3 DNA reads as TGTGCCATCAGTGAGTCGACAGGGACTGAAAAACTGTTTTTT. Protein sequence: CAISESTGTEKLFF.